The T cell receptor beta chain under discussion was sequenced for a study of neoadjuvant anti-PD-1 for oral cavity cancer. Overall study findings and caveats: PBMC Gini-index clonality exceeded responders' in non-responders post-nivolumab. With three patients per group, TCR findings need larger cohorts. Treg/Th17 ratio rose with pretreatment blood and fell with post-treatment tumor TCRbeta clonality.

Clones were sequenced by immunoSEQ multiplex PCR, and TCRdb holds only the in-frame ones, with some missing. The repertoire holds more than 15,000 clones, with about 66% as singletons. Stage II-IVA oral cavity squamous cell carcinoma was new and untreated by systemic or radiation therapy. Germline assignment: CDR1 SGHDN and CDR2 FVKESK. V lost 4 bases, J lost 7 bases, and 16 bases lay in between. The CDR3 runs 14 residues. About this clone: The target antigen is unknown.

Sequenced here: PBMCs, sampled before nivolumab (anti-PD-1) treatment. This chain joins TRBV14 and TRBJ1-1; possibly TRBD1 for D (5 bases). The sequence derives from a person aged 35-79 years with oral cavity squamous cell carcinoma. The CDR3 DNA follows: TGTGCCAGCAGCCTTCGGGGGGGAGTTGGTGAAGCTTTCTTT. Amino acid sequence: CASSLRGGVGEAFF.